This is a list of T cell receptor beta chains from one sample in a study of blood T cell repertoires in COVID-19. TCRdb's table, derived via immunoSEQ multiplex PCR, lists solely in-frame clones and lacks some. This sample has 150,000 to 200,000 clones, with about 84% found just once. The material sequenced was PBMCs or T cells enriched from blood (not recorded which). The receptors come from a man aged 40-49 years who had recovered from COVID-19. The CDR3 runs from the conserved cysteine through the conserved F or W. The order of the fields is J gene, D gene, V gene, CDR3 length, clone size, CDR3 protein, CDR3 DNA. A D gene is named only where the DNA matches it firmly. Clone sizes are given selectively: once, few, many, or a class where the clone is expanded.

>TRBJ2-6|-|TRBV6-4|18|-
CASSDRGTPFSGANVLTF
TGTGCCAGCAGTGATAGGGGCACTCCTTTCTCTGGGGCCAACGTCCTGACTTTC
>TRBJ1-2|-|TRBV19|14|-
CASSYLGALDGYTF
TGTGCCAGTAGCTATCTGGGGGCCCTAGATGGCTACACCTTC
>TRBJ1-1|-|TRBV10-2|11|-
CASKGGTEAFF
TGCGCCAGCAAGGGGGGGACTGAAGCTTTCTTT
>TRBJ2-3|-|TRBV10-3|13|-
CAIRRESTDTQYF
TGTGCCATAAGGAGGGAATCCACAGATACGCAGTATTTT
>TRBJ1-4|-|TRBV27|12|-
CASSSRGVKLFF
TGTGCCAGCAGTTCCAGGGGAGTAAAACTGTTTTTT
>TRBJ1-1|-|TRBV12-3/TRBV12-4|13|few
CASTATNSGEAFF
TGTGCCAGCACCGCGACCAACAGCGGGGAAGCTTTCTTT
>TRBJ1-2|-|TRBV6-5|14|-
CASSFLRGGHGYTF
TGTGCCAGCAGTTTCTTGCGGGGTGGGCATGGCTACACCTTC
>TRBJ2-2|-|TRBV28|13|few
CASGNTGTGELFF
TGTGCCAGCGGAAACACGGGGACCGGGGAGCTGTTTTTT
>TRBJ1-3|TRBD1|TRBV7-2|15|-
CASSLGTGERNTIYF
TGTGCCAGCAGCTTAGGGACAGGGGAGAGAAACACCATATATTTT
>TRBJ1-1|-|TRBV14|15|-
CASSQGELLNTEAFF
TGTGCCAGCAGCCAAGGGGAGCTACTGAACACTGAAGCTTTCTTT
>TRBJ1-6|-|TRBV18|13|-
CASSRALNSPLHF
TGTGCCAGCTCACGGGCTTTGAATTCACCCCTCCACTTT
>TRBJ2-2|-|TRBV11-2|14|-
CASSQDIGSGELFF
TGTGCCAGCAGCCAGGACATAGGCTCCGGGGAGCTGTTTTTT
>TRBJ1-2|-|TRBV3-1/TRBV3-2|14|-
CASSQDLGRVWHTF
TGTGCCAGCAGCCAAGATCTAGGCCGTGTTTGGCACACCTTC
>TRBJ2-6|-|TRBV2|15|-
CASSEGGAGANVLTF
TGTGCCAGCAGCGAAGGGGGGGCTGGGGCCAACGTCCTGACTTTC
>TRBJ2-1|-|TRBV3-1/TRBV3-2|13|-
CASSQDRQGQQFF
TGTGCCAGCAGCCAAGATCGTCAGGGGCAGCAGTTCTTC
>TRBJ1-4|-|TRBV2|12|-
CASSGDSEKLFF
TGTGCCAGCAGCGGCGACAGCGAAAAACTGTTTTTT
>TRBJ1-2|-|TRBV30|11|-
CACTVDYGYTF
TGTGCCTGCACAGTCGACTATGGCTACACCTTC
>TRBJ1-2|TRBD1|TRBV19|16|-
CASSDSGTGAFYGYTF
TGTGCCAGTAGTGACTCCGGGACAGGGGCGTTCTATGGCTACACCTTC
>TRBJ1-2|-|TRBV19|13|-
CASSIGVLGGYTF
TGTGCCAGTAGTATAGGAGTGTTGGGCGGCTACACCTTC
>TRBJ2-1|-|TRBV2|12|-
CASSEWGGEQFF
TGTGCCAGCAGTGAATGGGGGGGCGAGCAGTTCTTC
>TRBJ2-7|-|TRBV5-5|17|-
CASSLRSLWVLRNEQYF
TGTGCCAGCAGCTTACGGTCCCTCTGGGTTCTGAGGAACGAGCAGTACTTC
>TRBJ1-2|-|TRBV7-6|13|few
CASSPGLTYGYTF
TGTGCCAGCAGCCCCGGACTTACCTATGGCTACACCTTC
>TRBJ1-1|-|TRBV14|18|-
CASSHLGSGGGGGTEAFF
TGTGCCAGCAGCCATCTCGGTTCGGGGGGAGGGGGGGGCACTGAAGCTTTCTTT
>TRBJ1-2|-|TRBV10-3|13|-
CAISEGYSGGYTF
TGTGCCATCAGTGAGGGTTACAGTGGTGGCTACACCTTC
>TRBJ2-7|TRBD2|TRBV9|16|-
CASSVDSLAATYEQYF
TGTGCCAGCAGCGTAGACAGCCTAGCGGCAACCTACGAGCAGTACTTC
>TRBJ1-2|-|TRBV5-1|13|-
CASSLEGGSSYTF
TGCGCCAGCAGCTTGGAAGGGGGTAGCAGCTACACCTTC
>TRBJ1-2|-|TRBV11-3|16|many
CASSLDLGLGGYGYTF
TGTGCCAGCAGCTTAGATCTCGGACTGGGAGGCTATGGCTACACCTTC
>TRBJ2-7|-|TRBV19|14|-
CASSIDGGKSEQYF
TGTGCCAGTAGTATAGATGGAGGGAAGAGCGAGCAGTACTTC
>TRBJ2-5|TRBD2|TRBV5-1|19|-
CASSSLLAGGPSLGETQYF
TGCGCCAGCAGCTCCCTTCTCGCGGGGGGCCCCAGCCTGGGAGAGACCCAGTACTTC
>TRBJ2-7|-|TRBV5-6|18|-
CASSFGGGGSEVYYEQYF
TGTGCCAGCAGCTTTGGGGGCGGCGGGTCCGAGGTTTACTACGAGCAGTACTTC
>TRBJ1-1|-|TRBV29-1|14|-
CSVVFQGERTEAFF
TGCAGCGTTGTGTTTCAAGGGGAAAGGACTGAAGCTTTCTTT
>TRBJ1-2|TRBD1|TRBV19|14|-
CASIGDRGYIGYTF
TGTGCATCGATCGGGGACAGGGGGTATATTGGCTACACCTTC
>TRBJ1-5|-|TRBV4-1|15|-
CASSQGGHGGEPQHF
TGCGCCAGCAGCCAAGGAGGTCACGGGGGAGAGCCCCAGCATTTT
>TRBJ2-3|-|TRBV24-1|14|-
CATSETVSTDTQYF
TGTGCCACCAGTGAGACAGTAAGCACAGATACGCAGTATTTT
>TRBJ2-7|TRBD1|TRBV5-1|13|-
CASSIGTAYEQYF
TGCGCCAGCAGCATCGGGACAGCCTACGAGCAGTACTTC
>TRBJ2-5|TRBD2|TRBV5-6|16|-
CASSLPSGGASETQYF
TGTGCCAGCAGCTTGCCTAGCGGGGGCGCCTCGGAGACCCAGTACTTC
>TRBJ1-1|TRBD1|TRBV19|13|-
CASSTTTGAEAFF
TGTGCCAGTAGTACTACGACAGGGGCTGAAGCTTTCTTT
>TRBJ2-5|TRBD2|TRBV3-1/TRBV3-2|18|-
CASSQDLLAVMYQETQYF
TGTGCCAGCAGCCAAGATCTCCTAGCGGTGATGTACCAAGAGACCCAGTACTTC
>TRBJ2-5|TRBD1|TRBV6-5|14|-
CASTRPDRMRTQYF
TGTGCCAGCACCCGGCCGGACAGGATGCGGACCCAGTACTTC
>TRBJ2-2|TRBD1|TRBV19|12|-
CASSQGAGELFF
TGTGCCAGTAGTCAGGGGGCCGGGGAGCTGTTTTTT
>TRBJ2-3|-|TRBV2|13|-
CASSAQAGDTQYF
TGTGCCAGCAGTGCTCAGGCAGGGGATACGCAGTATTTT
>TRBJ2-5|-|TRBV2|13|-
CASSGRSEETQYF
TGTGCCAGCAGTGGCAGGTCAGAAGAGACCCAGTACTTC
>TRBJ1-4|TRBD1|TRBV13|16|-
CASRSTGVATNEKLFF
TGTGCCAGCAGATCTACAGGGGTAGCAACTAATGAAAAACTGTTTTTT
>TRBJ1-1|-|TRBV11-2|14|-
CASSPQALNTEAFF
TGTGCCAGCAGCCCTCAGGCCCTGAACACTGAAGCTTTCTTT
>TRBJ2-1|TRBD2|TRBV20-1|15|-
CSASRLAGGNNEQFF
TGCAGTGCTAGTCGACTAGCGGGGGGAAACAATGAGCAGTTCTTC
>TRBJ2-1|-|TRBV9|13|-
CASSVELTNEQFF
TGTGCCAGCAGCGTAGAACTAACCAATGAGCAGTTCTTC
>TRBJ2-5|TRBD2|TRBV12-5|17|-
CASGLDPAAGGKETQYF
TGTGCTAGTGGTTTGGACCCCGCGGCGGGGGGCAAAGAGACCCAGTACTTC
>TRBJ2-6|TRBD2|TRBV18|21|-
CASSPYQLSTSGGSGANVLTF
TGTGCCAGCTCACCATACCAACTCTCGACTAGCGGGGGCTCTGGGGCCAACGTCCTGACTTTC
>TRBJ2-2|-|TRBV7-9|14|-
CASSLERDTGELFF
TGTGCCAGCAGCTTAGAGCGGGACACCGGGGAGCTGTTTTTT
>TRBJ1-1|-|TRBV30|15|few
CAWSVPTKGRAEAFF
TGTGCCTGGAGTGTACCAACTAAGGGGAGGGCTGAAGCTTTCTTT
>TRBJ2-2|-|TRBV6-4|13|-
CASSAPPPCELFF
TGTGCCAGCAGTGCTCCCCCCCCGTGTGAGCTGTTTTTT
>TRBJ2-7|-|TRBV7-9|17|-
CASSPRRLGDSSYEQYF
TGTGCCAGCAGCCCCCGTCGACTAGGGGACAGCTCCTACGAGCAGTACTTC
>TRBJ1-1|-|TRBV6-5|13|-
CASETRGNTEAFF
TGTGCCAGCGAGACTAGGGGGAACACTGAAGCTTTCTTT
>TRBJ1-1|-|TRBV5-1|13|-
CASSTGLNTEAFF
TGCGCCAGCAGCACAGGGTTGAACACTGAAGCTTTCTTT
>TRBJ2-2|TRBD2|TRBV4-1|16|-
CASSQDLRLAGGELFF
TGCGCCAGCAGCCAAGATCTCCGACTAGCGGGCGGGGAGCTGTTTTTT